This TCR beta chain comes out of a study of control samples from healthy donors and cancer patients. TCRdb's table, derived via immunoSEQ multiplex PCR, lists solely in-frame clones and lacks some. The sample contains 75,000 to 90,000 clones, more than 75% of which appear only once. This CDR3 spans 17 amino acids. The V and J ends lost 3 bases and 3 bases respectively, with 19 bases between them. The germline CDR1 and CDR2 sequences are WNHNN and SYGVQD (reference sequence). This clone was picked up one time. This receptor was obtained from a woman aged 40 to 50 in good health. The chain joins TRBV10-1 to TRBJ2-3, with D possibly TRBD1 on 6 matching bases. The specimen was blood. CDR3 nucleotides: TGCGCCAGCAGTGATCCCCACGGCAGGGGAAGGACAGATACGCAGTATTTT. It is translated as CASSDPHGRGRTDTQYF.